One sample yielded the 5 T cell receptor beta chains listed below, sequenced in a study of cytomegalovirus exposure and HLA in healthy donors. The PCR used 60 Vbeta and 13 Jbeta primers. Produced via immunoSEQ multiplex PCR; TCRdb's table is partial and in-frame only. The sample holds about 200,000 clones. The sample was PBMCs. The receptor source for this set is a girl aged 2-15 years in good health and CMV-seropositive.

V and J are TRBV7-6 and TRBJ2-1, with 10 bases aligning to TRBD2. Germline loops: CDR1 SGHVS, CDR2 FNYEAQ. V dropped 2 bases and J dropped 5; count of bases not matched to a gene: 6. There are 16 residues in the CDR3. The CDR3 region has the DNA TGTGCCAGCAGCTTAATCCTAGCGGGAGCCGACAATGAGCAGTTCTTC. Its translation is CASSLILAGADNEQFF.

V is TRBV11-3 and J is TRBJ2-7; 7 positions match TRBD2. The CDR3 runs 14 residues. Per germline, CDR1 SGHNT and CDR2 YENEEA. V was pared by 3 bases and J by 7 bases, with 9 bases of the junction left unmatched. DNA of the CDR3: TGTGCCAGCAGCTTGGGGCCGACTAGCCGGGAGCAGTACTTC. Its translation is CASSLGPTSREQYF.

This chain links TRBV6-4 with TRBJ2-2; 7 bases agree with TRBD1. The CDR3 extends over 15 amino acids. CDR1 is MRHNA, CDR2 SNTAGT, per germline. The trim removed 2 bases at V and 5 bases at J, leaving 5 bases unmatched. The DNA for the CDR3 is TGTGCCAGCAGTGACAGGGGGCAAGGGACCGGGGAGCTGTTTTTT. This codes for CASSDRGQGTGELFF.

The gene calls are TRBV5-1 and TRBJ2-3; a possible D gene is TRBD2 (5 bases). The germline V and J ends were trimmed by 4 bases and 3 bases, with 18 bases remaining between them. The CDR3 totals 16 residues. Germline V CDR1 and CDR2: SGHRS, YFSETQ. The CDR3 DNA reads TGCGCCAGCAGCCTGATGGTGGGCGGCGGGACAGATACGCAGTATTTT. It encodes CASSLMVGGGTDTQYF. Full variable domain (rest looked up from reference TRBV5-1 and TRBJ2-3): KAGVTQTPRYLIKTRGQQVTLSCSPISGHRSVSWYQQTPGQGLQFLFEYFSETQRNKGNFPGRFSGRQFSNSRSEMNVSTLELGDSALYLCASSLMVGGGTDTQYFGPGTRLTVL.

The gene calls are TRBV15 and TRBJ2-7; D possibly corresponds to TRBD1 (6 bases). The CDR3 spans 15 residues. V lost 0 bases to trimming and J lost 1 base, with 10 bases between them. Germline V gives CDR1 LNHNV, CDR2 YYDKDF (reference sequence). The CDR3 spells CATSRDQGTSYEQYF. The CDR3 coding sequence is TGTGCCACCAGCAGAGACCAGGGGACGTCCTACGAGCAGTACTTC.